This paragraph covers one TCR beta chain sequence. This clone's antigen is unknown. Per-base qualities were not stored, and no clone one base away is much larger. All of the isolated RNA was reverse transcribed with the High Capacity cDNA Reverse Transcription Kit, so expressed TCRB transcripts were sequenced. Deep immunoSEQ sequencing was performed on naive, central memory and regulatory T cell samples, with an average of approximately 4 million total reads per sample. After sorted cells were lysed in RLT buffer, RNA was extracted with DNase-treated RNeasy Micro or Mini kits, with the choice depending on cell number. To prevent cross-contamination, every cell subset was processed on its own, while patient and healthy donor samples were processed together. TCRB sequences were amplified from cDNA with the immunoSEQ multiplex PCR, producing 87-bp fragments spanning the CDR3 region. The amplicons were sequenced using the Illumina HiSeq platform. On the study's bioinformatics: Synthetic template baselines were used to correct PCR bias computationally, reads within Hamming distance 2 were collapsed, and singletons that could not be merged were discarded. Reads were aligned against IMGT to assign V, D and J genes, CDR3 length and insertions or deletions at six rearrangement sites. Within each subset, clonotype counts were normalized to the number of sorted cells before true diversity and Gini coefficients were calculated with the tcR R package. Repertoire sharing was quantified using the overlap coefficient calculated on TCRB nucleotide sequences. TCRdb mirrors the immuneACCESS table, restricted to in-frame sequences. Some clones are absent from its copies; in checked studies, under half trace to an unresolved V gene, and the reason for the others is unknown. V and J calls and clone size are those listed in that table; D and trimming were worked out from the DNA. A total of over 150,000 clones appear in this sample, approximately 10% of them only once. Together, the top ten hold around 0.48% of the sample.

A single peripheral blood draw of about 116 mL on average was collected from each donor into heparinised tubes. A BD FACSAria II and a panel including CD45RO, CCR7, CD25, CD127, CD95 and CD27 were used to sort naive, central memory, regulatory and stem cell-like memory CD4+ T cells. All sorted populations exceeded 98% purity. PBMCs were isolated right away by Lymphoprep density gradient centrifugation and were stained directly, without culture. Samples were stained and sorted in pairs, with one healthy donor and one patient per experiment, so that batch effects were minimized. The sample belongs to a study of beta chain features in type 1 diabetes (dated by TCRdb to the late 2010s). For the study in its entirety: No differences in mean age, gender distribution, total cell number or subset yield were found between patients and healthy donors. A total of around 110,000,000 sorted cells were examined across all samples, and RNA yield correlated strongly with the number of cells per subset. In the study, recently diagnosed type 1 diabetes patients and matched healthy donors were compared on the TCRB repertoires of their sorted circulating CD4+ T cell subsets. Regulatory and stem cell-like memory subsets were isolated from only 8 patients and roughly 8 healthy donors, whereas naive and central memory subsets came from all 30 or so donors.

Beyond this particular receptor, the publication reports: Fewer insertions and more nucleotide deletions at VDJ recombination sites were observed in patients with type 1 diabetes, implying thymic rearrangement abnormalities. PCR may preferentially amplify shorter templates, but because patient and control samples were amplified and corrected together, any resulting skew would affect both groups equally. In all four CD4+ subsets, TCRB CDR3 length was moderately but significantly shorter in type 1 diabetes patients. Because cDNA rather than genomic DNA was sequenced, highly expressing activated cells could have been over-represented, although no difference in activation and CD3 levels was found between groups. Only small numbers of individuals were included in the HLA sub-analyses, which left unresolved whether HLA type had any influence on TCRB rearrangement. The naive, central memory and regulatory TCRB repertoires appeared to resemble one another more closely among patients than among healthy donors.

Sequences SGHRS (CDR1) and YFSETQ (CDR2) are obtained from the germline V gene. The junction shows trimming of 0 bases on V and 1 base on J, plus 10 bases between the germline ends. The CDR3 runs 16 amino acids, cysteine and phenylalanine included. Kept here is only the CDR3 DNA, which spans 48 bases and is read in frame from base 1. Sequencing was carried out using central memory CD4+ T cells from blood. This sequence originates from a young man with type 1 diabetes. In this chain, TRBV5-1 is recombined with TRBJ2-2; possibly the D gene is TRBD1, per 5 matching bases. The nucleotide sequence is given as TGCGCCAGCAGCTTGGCGCCAGGGCGGAACACCGGGGAGCTGTTTTTT. This is translated as CASSLAPGRNTGELFF.